The sample holds many counts of the clone carrying this T cell receptor (beta chain). Its antigen is undetermined. The data derive from a study of T cell repertoires in cytomegalovirus infection. Study background: Matching HLA type, along with CMV infection, was indicated by public TCR beta signatures. Study conclusions and caveats: CMV-specific HLA-C-restricted TCR beta clonotypes dominated the ex vivo response. Cumulative frequency of public TCR beta families picked out carriers of CMV plus the relevant HLA.

This CDR3 is built from 13 residues. In germline, CDR1 is SGHTA, CDR2 FQGNSA. Trimming cost V 3 bases and J 4 bases; bases outside gene matches: 1. TCRdb ran MiXCR on the reads and lists one entry per CDR3 protein. The sample lists 200,000 or so distinct CDR3 sequences; approximately 19% were seen once. What was sequenced was PBMCs. This clonotype originated in a human donor in good health (CMV status not recorded). Some clones in this sample may be carry-over from other donors' samples. This rearrangement joins TRBV7-2 to TRBJ1-2, with 8 bases lining up with TRBD1. The CDR3 here is CASSFGTGYGYTF. The CDR3 DNA is TGTGCCAGCAGCTTCGGGACAGGCTATGGCTACACCTTC.